Each of the 22 T cell receptor beta chains below was sequenced from the same sample in a study of cytomegalovirus exposure and HLA in healthy donors. The study ran its PCR with 60 Vbeta and 13 Jbeta primers. Some clones are missing from TCRdb's copy, which holds only in-frame ones; the method was immunoSEQ multiplex PCR. The sample contains 65,000 to 85,000 clones, roughly 84% of which appear only once. Sequencing was performed on PBMCs. These receptors all come from a woman aged 50 to 60 in good health and CMV-seronegative.

The V call is TRBV4-3, the J call TRBJ2-3; 10 positions match TRBD2. This CDR3 is 16 amino acids long. V was clipped by 3 bases and J by 0 bases; unmatched bases: 3. The germline V gene encodes CDR1 LGHNA and CDR2 YSLEER. The CDR3 DNA follows: TGCGCCAGCAGCCAGGCTAGCGGGGGCAGCACAGATACGCAGTATTTT. Its translation is CASSQASGGSTDTQYF.

The V and J genes are TRBV27 and TRBJ1-1; maybe TRBD1 (5 bases). V was pared by 6 bases and J by 3 bases, with 14 bases between. The CDR3 loop spans 14 amino acids. Germline V CDR1 and CDR2: MNHEY, SMNVEV (reference sequence). As DNA, the CDR3 is TGTGCCAGCAGGTTAGCCGACAGATACACTGAAGCTTTCTTT. Translated, it gives CASRLADRYTEAFF.

With regard to this clone: Compared with germline, one end of the junction differs, possibly owing to a read error. This CDR3 is also generated by other DNA sequences in the sample. This chain connects TRBV18 to TRBJ1-6, with 8 bases aligning to TRBD1. The CDR3 is made up of 14 amino acids. The germline V gene encodes CDR1 KGHSH and CDR2 LQKENI. The DNA of the CDR3 is TGTGCCAGCTCACCAGGACAGGGAAATTCCCCCCTCCACTTT. This codes for CASSPGQGNSPLHF. Filled out from reference TRBV18 and TRBJ1-6, the complete variable domain reads NAGVMQNPRHLVRRRGQEARLRCSPMKGHSHVYWYRQLPEEGLKFMVYLQKENIIDESGMPKERFSAEFPKEGPSILRIQQVVRGDSAAYFCASSPGQGNSPLHFGNGTRLTVT.

The chain couples TRBV25-1 to TRBJ1-2, with D tentatively TRBD1 (6 bases). V lost 3 bases and J 5 bases, leaving 13 bases between the germline ends. The CDR3 extends over 14 amino acids. Germline values: CDR1 MGHDK, CDR2 SYGVNS. CDR3 sequence (DNA): TGTGCCAGCAGTGACTACAGGGACGTTTATGGCTACACCTTC. Translating it yields CASSDYRDVYGYTF.

The chain has TRBV27 and TRBJ1-3, with TRBD1 matching over 8 bases. There are 14 residues in the CDR3. Per the germline V gene, CDR1 is MNHEY and CDR2 is SMNVEV (reference sequence). The trim removed 2 bases at V and 4 bases at J, leaving 1 base unmatched. The CDR3: CASSLGQGGNTIYF. CDR3 bases: TGTGCCAGCAGTTTAGGACAGGGCGGAAACACCATATATTTT.

The CDR3: CASSLGDRAGNEQFF. The CDR3 DNA reads TGTGCCAGCAGCTTGGGGGACAGGGCGGGAAATGAGCAGTTCTTC. This sequence joins TRBV5-8 and TRBJ2-1; 9 positions agree with TRBD1. The CDR3 has 15 amino acids. Germline V gives CDR1 SGHTS, CDR2 YDEGEE. V shed 0 bases, J shed 7 bases, and the junction held 5 bases outside the gene matches.

This clone has only a few counts. CDR3 in DNA: TGTGCCAGTAGTATAGGTGGAGTCTATGGAACTAATGAAAAACTGTTTTTT. It yields the protein CASSIGGVYGTNEKLFF. J is TRBJ1-4 and V is TRBV19; D remains ambiguous. Germline loops: CDR1 LNHDA, CDR2 SQIVND (reference sequence). V gave up 1 base and J gave up 1 base, with 13 bases separating them. CDR3 size: 17 residues.

The V gene is TRBV18, the J gene TRBJ1-4; 12 nucleotides match TRBD1. Germline lookup yields CDR1 KGHSH and CDR2 LQKENI. The V gene end was trimmed by 2 bases and the J gene end by 6 bases; junction bases not matched to a gene: 1. The CDR3 covers 15 residues. The CDR3 loop reads CASSPGTGGDEKLFF. The DNA for the CDR3 is TGTGCCAGCTCACCAGGGACAGGGGGCGATGAAAAACTGTTTTTT.

The CDR3 DNA sequence: TGCGCCAGCAGCCGATTGGACAGGGAGGGCACAGATACGCAGTATTTT. This gives the protein CASSRLDREGTDTQYF. This chain joins TRBV4-1 and TRBJ2-3; 8 nucleotides line up with TRBD1. The CDR3 totals 16 residues. CDR1 and CDR2 from the germline V gene are MGHRA and YSYEKL. Trimming cost V 4 bases and J 1 base; bases outside gene matches: 7.

This rearrangement joins TRBV4-1 to TRBJ2-7; no clear D. CDR1 MGHRA and CDR2 YSYEKL come from the germline V gene. V was trimmed by 0 bases and J by 3 bases, leaving 12 bases between them. The CDR3 contains 15 residues. The CDR3 bases are TGCGCCAGCAGCCAAGATTCCCAGGAAAGCTACGAGCAGTACTTC. Amino acids: CASSQDSQESYEQYF.

This clone was found a few times. The V call is TRBV5-8, the J call TRBJ1-5, with TRBD1 identical over 9 bases. J gave up 5 bases and V 1 base, and 4 bases lay outside the gene matches. The germline CDR1 and CDR2 sequences are SGHTS and YDEGEE. This CDR3 is 15 amino acids long. CDR3 sequence reads: CASSLFTGGHQPQHF. CDR3 nucleotides: TGTGCCAGCAGCTTGTTTACAGGGGGCCATCAGCCCCAGCATTTT.

This chain joins TRBV27 and TRBJ2-1; no clear D gene. Trimming left V 3 bases short and J 10 bases short, with 7 bases between. The V gene's germline CDR1 is MNHEY and CDR2 SMNVEV (reference sequence). The CDR3 consists of 11 residues. CDR3 in DNA: TGTGCCAGCAGTTTTGTCCTAGAGCAGTTCTTC. This codes for CASSFVLEQFF.

This clone was seen a handful of times. The chain recombines TRBV7-8 with TRBJ2-1; 12 positions agree with TRBD2. Germline V gives CDR1 SGHVS, CDR2 FQNEAQ. Trimming removed 3 bases from V and 9 bases from J; junction bases left unmatched: 6. The CDR3 runs 15 residues. The CDR3 reads CASSLGGLAGPEQFF. The CDR3, as DNA: TGTGCCAGCAGCTTGGGGGGACTAGCGGGCCCTGAGCAGTTCTTC.

The rearrangement uses TRBV28 and TRBJ1-5; D may be TRBD1 (6 bases). The CDR3 runs 15 residues. Trimming removed 3 bases from V and 3 bases from J, with 12 bases in between. Per the germline V gene, CDR1 is MDHEN and CDR2 is SYDVKM. The CDR3 DNA reads as TGTGCCAGCAGTTTGCCCGGACAGACCAATCAGCCCCAGCATTTT. Protein product: CASSLPGQTNQPQHF.

J is TRBJ1-3 and V is TRBV9; possibly TRBD1 for D (6 bases). Germline CDR1 reads SGDLS; CDR2 reads YYNGEE. The length of the CDR3 is 16 residues. With 0 bases removed from V and 2 bases from J, the gap between germline ends came to 12 bases. The DNA of the CDR3 is TGTGCCAGCAGCGTAGGAGGGACAACGGCTGGAAACACCATATATTTT. This gives the protein CASSVGGTTAGNTIYF.

This clone was counted between two and nine times. This chain joins TRBV5-4 and TRBJ1-1; the match to TRBD1 covers 9 bases. Losses at the gene ends were 4 bases for V and 1 base for J; bases not matched to a gene: 5. Germline loops: CDR1 SGHNT, CDR2 YYREEE (reference sequence). The CDR3 has 15 residues. CDR3 coding DNA: TGTGCCAGCAGCGGAACGGGACAGGGGAACACTGAAGCTTTCTTT. Translating it yields CASSGTGQGNTEAFF.

V usage is TRBV7-8 and J usage is TRBJ2-5, with TRBD2 matching 8 bases. This CDR3 spans 17 amino acids. Germline assignment: CDR1 SGHVS and CDR2 FQNEAQ. V gave up 7 bases and J gave up 0 bases; unmatched junction bases: 13. CDR3 region: CASTGGAGAPHQETQYF. Written as DNA, the CDR3 is TGTGCCAGCACTGGGGGAGCGGGGGCCCCCCACCAAGAGACCCAGTACTTC.

This chain joins TRBV7-2 and TRBJ1-2; D call uncertain. Trimming removed 8 bases from V and 4 bases from J, with 11 bases in between. The CDR3 loop spans 12 amino acids. The germline CDR1 and CDR2 sequences are SGHTA and FQGNSA. The CDR3 region has the DNA TGTGCCAGCGGCGAGGGAGGCTATGGCTACACCTTC. Its protein is CASGEGGYGYTF.

The rearrangement uses TRBV10-2 and TRBJ2-1; D gene ambiguous. V lost 6 bases and J 7 bases, leaving 16 bases between the germline ends. There are 14 residues in the CDR3. Germline V gene lookup returns CDR1 WSHSY and CDR2 SAAADI. DNA of the CDR3: TGCGCCAGCAGCCCCACGGCAGGTCTTAATGAGCAGTTCTTC. Encoded protein: CASSPTAGLNEQFF.

The chain couples TRBV4-3 to TRBJ1-2; TRBD1 might be the D (5 bases). With 0 bases removed from V and 5 bases from J, the gap between germline ends came to 13 bases. Germline CDR1 reads LGHNA; CDR2 reads YSLEER. The length of the CDR3 is 15 residues. Written as DNA, the CDR3 is TGCGCCAGCAGCCAAGATTGGGGGGATCTATATGGCTACACCTTC. Protein: CASSQDWGDLYGYTF.

This clone was seen a handful of times. The genes are TRBV21-1 and TRBJ2-3; the DNA was not used to check the table's D call, TRBD1. TRBV21-1 is given as a pseudogene. The CDR3 consists of 18 residues. CDR3 residues: CASSKERSRGPSTDTQYF. The CDR3 DNA reads TGTGCCAGCAGCAAAGAAAGGTCCAGGGGGCCTAGCACAGATACGCAGTATTTT.

The chain recombines TRBV9 with TRBJ2-7; D not resolved. V was trimmed by 0 bases and J by 4 bases, leaving 8 bases between them. Per germline, CDR1 SGDLS and CDR2 YYNGEE. The CDR3 length is 13 residues. The CDR3 DNA reads as TGTGCCAGCAGCGTAGACCCCGAGTACGAGCAGTACTTC. Its translation: CASSVDPEYEQYF.